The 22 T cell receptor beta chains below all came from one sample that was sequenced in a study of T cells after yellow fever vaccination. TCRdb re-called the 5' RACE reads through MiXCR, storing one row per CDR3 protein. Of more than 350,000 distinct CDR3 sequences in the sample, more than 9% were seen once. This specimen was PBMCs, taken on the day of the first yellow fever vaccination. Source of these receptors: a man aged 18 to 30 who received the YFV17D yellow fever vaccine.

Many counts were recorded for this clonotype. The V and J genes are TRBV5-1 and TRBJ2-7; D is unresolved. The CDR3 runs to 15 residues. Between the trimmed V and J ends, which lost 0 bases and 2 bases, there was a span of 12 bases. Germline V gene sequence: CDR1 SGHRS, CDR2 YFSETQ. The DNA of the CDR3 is TGCGCCAGCAGCTTGGGGGTTGGGGAAACCTACGAGCAGTACTTC. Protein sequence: CASSLGVGETYEQYF.

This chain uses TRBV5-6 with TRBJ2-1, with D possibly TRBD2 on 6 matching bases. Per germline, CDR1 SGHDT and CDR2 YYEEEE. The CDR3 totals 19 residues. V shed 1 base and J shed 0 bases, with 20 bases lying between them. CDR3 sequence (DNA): TGTGCCAGCAGCTTGCGGGTTAGCGGTAGAGGAAGCTCCTACAATGAGCAGTTCTTC. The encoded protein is CASSLRVSGRGSSYNEQFF.

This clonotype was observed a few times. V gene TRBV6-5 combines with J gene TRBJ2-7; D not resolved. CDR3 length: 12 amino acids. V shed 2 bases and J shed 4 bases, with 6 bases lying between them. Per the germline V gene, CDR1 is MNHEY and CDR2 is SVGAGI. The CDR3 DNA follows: TGTGCCAGCAGTTACGGACCGTACGAGCAGTACTTC. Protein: CASSYGPYEQYF.

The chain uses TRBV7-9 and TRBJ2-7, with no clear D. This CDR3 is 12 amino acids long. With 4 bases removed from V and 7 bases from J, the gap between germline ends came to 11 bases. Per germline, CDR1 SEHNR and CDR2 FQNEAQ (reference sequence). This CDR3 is CASSWSVGEQYV. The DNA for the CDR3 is TGTGCCAGCAGCTGGTCTGTTGGTGAGCAGTACGTC.

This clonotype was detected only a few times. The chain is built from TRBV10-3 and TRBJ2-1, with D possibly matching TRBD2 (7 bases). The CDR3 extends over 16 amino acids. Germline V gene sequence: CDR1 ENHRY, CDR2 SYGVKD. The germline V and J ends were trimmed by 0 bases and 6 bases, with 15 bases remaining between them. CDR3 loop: CAISESWGGPGNEQFF. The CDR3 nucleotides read TGTGCCATCAGTGAGTCTTGGGGGGGGCCAGGCAATGAGCAGTTCTTC.

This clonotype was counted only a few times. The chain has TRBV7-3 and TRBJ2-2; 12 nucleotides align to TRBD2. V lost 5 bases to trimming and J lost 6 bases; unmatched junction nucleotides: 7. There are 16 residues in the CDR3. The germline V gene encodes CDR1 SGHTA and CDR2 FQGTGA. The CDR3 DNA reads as TGTGCCAGCAGCGCCTCTAGCGGGGGGGCGCCCGGGGAGCTGTTTTTT. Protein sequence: CASSASSGGAPGELFF.

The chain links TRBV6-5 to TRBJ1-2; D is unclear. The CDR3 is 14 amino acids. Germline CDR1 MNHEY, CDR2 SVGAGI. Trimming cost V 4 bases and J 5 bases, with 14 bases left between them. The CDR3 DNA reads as TGTGCCAGCAGTTCCCAGGCAGGTCCATATGGCTACACCTTC. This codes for CASSSQAGPYGYTF.

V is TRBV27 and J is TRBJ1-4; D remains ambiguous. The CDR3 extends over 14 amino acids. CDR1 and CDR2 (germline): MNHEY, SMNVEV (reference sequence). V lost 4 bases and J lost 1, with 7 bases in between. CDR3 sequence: CASSSVITNEKLFF. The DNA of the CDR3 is TGTGCCAGCAGTTCGGTGATAACTAATGAAAAACTGTTTTTT.

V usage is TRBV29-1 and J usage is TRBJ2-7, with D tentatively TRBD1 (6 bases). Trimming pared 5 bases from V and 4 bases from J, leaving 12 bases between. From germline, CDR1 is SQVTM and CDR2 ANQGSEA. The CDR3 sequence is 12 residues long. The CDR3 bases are TGCAGCGTTCGCCCGGGACAATACGAGCAGTACTTC. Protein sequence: CSVRPGQYEQYF.

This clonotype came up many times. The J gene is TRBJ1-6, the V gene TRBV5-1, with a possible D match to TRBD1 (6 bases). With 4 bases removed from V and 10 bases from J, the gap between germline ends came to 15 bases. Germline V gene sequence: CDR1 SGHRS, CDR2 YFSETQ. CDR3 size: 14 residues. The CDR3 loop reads CASSVGYRVSPLHF. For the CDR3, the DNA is TGCGCCAGCAGCGTGGGATACAGGGTCTCACCCCTCCACTTT.

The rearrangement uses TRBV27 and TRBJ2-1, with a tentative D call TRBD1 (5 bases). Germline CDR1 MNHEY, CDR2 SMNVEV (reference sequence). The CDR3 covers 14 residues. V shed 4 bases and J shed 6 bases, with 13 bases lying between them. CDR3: CASSSWPQGNEQFF. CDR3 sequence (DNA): TGTGCCAGCAGTTCATGGCCGCAGGGCAATGAGCAGTTCTTC.

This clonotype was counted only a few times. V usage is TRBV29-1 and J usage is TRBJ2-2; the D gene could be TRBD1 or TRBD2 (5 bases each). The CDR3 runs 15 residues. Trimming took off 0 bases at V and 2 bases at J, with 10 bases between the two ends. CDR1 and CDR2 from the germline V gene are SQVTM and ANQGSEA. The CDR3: CSVEDGDLNTGELFF. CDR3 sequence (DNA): TGCAGCGTTGAAGATGGGGACCTCAACACCGGGGAGCTGTTTTTT.

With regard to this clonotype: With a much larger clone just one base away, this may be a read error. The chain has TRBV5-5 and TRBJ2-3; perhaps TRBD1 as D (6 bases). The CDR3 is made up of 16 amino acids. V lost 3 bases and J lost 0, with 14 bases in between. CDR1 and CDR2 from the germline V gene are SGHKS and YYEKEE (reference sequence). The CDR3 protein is CASSWGRSTSTDTQYF. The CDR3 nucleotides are TGTGCCAGCAGCTGGGGGCGGTCGACGAGCACAGATACGCAGTATTTT.

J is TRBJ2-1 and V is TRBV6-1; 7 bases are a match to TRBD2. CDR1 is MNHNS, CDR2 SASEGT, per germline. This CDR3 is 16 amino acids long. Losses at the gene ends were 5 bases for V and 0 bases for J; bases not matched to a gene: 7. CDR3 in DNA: TGTGCCAGCAGTATCACTAGCGATAGCTCCTACAATGAGCAGTTCTTC. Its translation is CASSITSDSSYNEQFF.

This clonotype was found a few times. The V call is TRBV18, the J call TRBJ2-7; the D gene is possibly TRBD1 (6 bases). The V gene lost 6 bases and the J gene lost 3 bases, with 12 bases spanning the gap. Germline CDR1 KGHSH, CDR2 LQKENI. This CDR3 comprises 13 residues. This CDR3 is CASSPGQYYEQYV. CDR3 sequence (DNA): TGTGCCAGCTCGCCCGGACAGTACTACGAGCAGTACGTC.

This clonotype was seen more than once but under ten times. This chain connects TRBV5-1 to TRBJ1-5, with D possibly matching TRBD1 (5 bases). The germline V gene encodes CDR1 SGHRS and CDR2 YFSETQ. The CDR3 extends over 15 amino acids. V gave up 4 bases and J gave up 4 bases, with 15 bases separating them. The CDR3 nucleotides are TGCGCCAGCAGCCCCGGGAGGGGTGGGAATCAGCCCCAGCATTTT. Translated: CASSPGRGGNQPQHF.

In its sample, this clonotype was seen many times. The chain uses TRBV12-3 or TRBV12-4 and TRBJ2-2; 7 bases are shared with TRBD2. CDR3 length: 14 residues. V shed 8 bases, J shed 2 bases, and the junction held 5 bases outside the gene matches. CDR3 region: CASSGTTNTGELFF. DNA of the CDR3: TGTGCCAGCTCCGGGACTACCAACACCGGGGAGCTGTTTTTT.

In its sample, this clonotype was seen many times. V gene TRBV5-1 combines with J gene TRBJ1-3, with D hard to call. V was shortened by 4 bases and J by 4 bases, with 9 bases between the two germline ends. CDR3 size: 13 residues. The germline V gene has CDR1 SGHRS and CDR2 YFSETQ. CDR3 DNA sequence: TGCGCCAGCAGCCCAGATCCAGGAAACACCATATATTTT. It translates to CASSPDPGNTIYF.

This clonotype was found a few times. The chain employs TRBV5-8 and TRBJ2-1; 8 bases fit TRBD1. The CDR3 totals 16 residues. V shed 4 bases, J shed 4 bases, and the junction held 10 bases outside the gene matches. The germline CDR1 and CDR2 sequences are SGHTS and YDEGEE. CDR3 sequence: CASSQYGTGMYNEQFF. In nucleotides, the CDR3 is TGTGCCAGCAGCCAGTACGGGACAGGAATGTACAATGAGCAGTTCTTC.

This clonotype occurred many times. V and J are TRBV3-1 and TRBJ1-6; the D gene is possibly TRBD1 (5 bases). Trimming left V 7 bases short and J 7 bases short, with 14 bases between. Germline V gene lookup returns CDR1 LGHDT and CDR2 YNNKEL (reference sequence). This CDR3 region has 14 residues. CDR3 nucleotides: TGTGCCAGCACCCCGGGACGGGGGAATTCACCCCTCCACTTT. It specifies CASTPGRGNSPLHF.

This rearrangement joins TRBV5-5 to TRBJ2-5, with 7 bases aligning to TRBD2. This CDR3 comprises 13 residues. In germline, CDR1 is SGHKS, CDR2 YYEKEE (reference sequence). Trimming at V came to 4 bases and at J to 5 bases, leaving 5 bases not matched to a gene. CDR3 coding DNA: TGTGCCAGCAGCGCGGGAGTCAGGGAGACCCAGTACTTC. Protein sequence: CASSAGVRETQYF. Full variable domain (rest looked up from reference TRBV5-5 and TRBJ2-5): DAGVTQSPTHLIKTRGQQVTLRCSPISGHKSVSWYQQVLGQGPQFIFQYYEKEERGRGNFPDRFSARQFPNYSSELNVNALLLGDSALYLCASSAGVRETQYFGPGTRLLVL.

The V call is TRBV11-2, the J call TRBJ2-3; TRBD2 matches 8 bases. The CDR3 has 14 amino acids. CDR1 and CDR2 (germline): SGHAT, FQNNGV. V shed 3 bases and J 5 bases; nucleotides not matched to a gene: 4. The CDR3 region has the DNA TGTGCCAGCAGCTTGAACGGGGGGGGAGATACGCAGTATTTT. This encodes CASSLNGGGDTQYF.